This T cell receptor (beta chain) was recorded in a study of vaccination effects on CD4 cells after COVID-19. Method: immunoSEQ multiplex PCR; TCRdb's copy keeps in-frame clones and lacks some. Here the sample spans tens of thousands of clones, 70% being singletons. Upon completion of 10 days in culture, CD4+ T cells were isolated. This clone appeared a few times. Antigen: not known. This sequence was found in a human donor who received a COVID-19 vaccine. Material: CD4+ T cells from PBMCs cultured without peptide, obtained before COVID-19 vaccination.

The CDR3 DNA sequence: TGTGCCAGCAGCTCGATCCCACAGGGGGGCTACACCTTC. Its protein product is CASSSIPQGGYTF. The gene calls are TRBV7-6 and TRBJ1-2; TRBD1 agrees at 7 bases. The CDR3 is 13 amino acids. Germline V CDR1 and CDR2: SGHVS, FNYEAQ. Trimming cost V 4 bases and J 8 bases; bases outside gene matches: 7.